These 26 T cell receptor beta chains share one sample of origin, sequenced in a study of CD8 T cells in ankylosing spondylitis. TCRdb fed the 5' RACE reads into MiXCR, producing one record per CDR3 protein. Of hundreds of thousands of distinct CDR3 sequences listed, 15% to 25% are singletons. Source material: blood, either unsorted or a sorted T cell fraction (not recorded which). These TCRs come from a male donor with ankylosing spondylitis or in good health (not recorded which).

V is TRBV20-1 and J is TRBJ2-5; 9 bases are a match to TRBD1. The trim removed 5 bases at V and 2 bases at J, leaving 3 bases unmatched. The germline CDR1 and CDR2 sequences are DFQATT and SNEGSKA (reference sequence). The CDR3 covers 13 residues. The CDR3 DNA is TGCAGTGCTCCCGGGACAGGGCAAGAGACCCAGTACTTC. Residues: CSAPGTGQETQYF.

The chain links TRBV9 to TRBJ1-6, with D possibly being TRBD1 (5 bases). CDR1 and CDR2 (germline): SGDLS, YYNGEE. V was clipped by 2 bases and J by 12 bases, with 18 bases between them. There are 15 residues in the CDR3. The CDR3 sequence is CASSVGVAGREPLHF. CDR3 coding DNA: TGTGCCAGCAGCGTGGGGGTGGCGGGCCGGGAACCCCTCCACTTT.

The V gene is TRBV20-1, the J gene TRBJ2-1; 9 positions agree with TRBD1. This CDR3 comprises 20 residues. With 4 bases clipped from V and 1 base from J, the junction kept 20 bases outside the gene matches. Germline lookup yields CDR1 DFQATT and CDR2 SNEGSKA (reference sequence). CDR3 protein: CSAIGATDRGRSRSYNEQFF. DNA of the CDR3: TGCAGTGCTATCGGGGCCACGGACAGGGGTCGGAGTCGGTCCTACAATGAGCAGTTCTTC.

This clonotype was observed at least ten times. The genes are TRBV6-1 and TRBJ2-3, with TRBD2 matching over 13 bases. J gave up 6 bases and V 5 bases, and 11 bases lay outside the gene matches. Per germline, CDR1 MNHNS and CDR2 SASEGT. There are 17 residues in the CDR3. CDR3 DNA sequence: TGTGCCAGCAGTAAGGGACTAGCGGGGACCCCTGTTGATACGCAGTATTTT. This codes for CASSKGLAGTPVDTQYF.

This clonotype was found a few times. J is TRBJ2-5 and V is TRBV27, with D maybe TRBD1 (5 bases). The CDR3 has 15 amino acids. Germline-derived CDR1 and CDR2 are MNHEY and SMNVEV (reference sequence). V gave up 0 bases and J gave up 5 bases, with 13 bases separating them. CDR3 sequence: CASSLSNSGAETQYF. The CDR3 DNA follows: TGTGCCAGCAGTTTATCGAACAGTGGGGCGGAGACCCAGTACTTC.

The V and J genes are TRBV12-3 or TRBV12-4 and TRBJ1-4; D remains unclear. Trimming took 7 bases from V and 7 from J, leaving 22 bases between them. The CDR3 contains 16 residues. CDR3 coding DNA: TGTGCCAGCACACCGGGGATTGGGGAAGGGATTGAAAAACTGTTTTTT. It is translated as CASTPGIGEGIEKLFF.

As DNA, the CDR3 is TGCGCCAGCAGCTTGACTAGCGGAACCTACGAGCAGTACGTC. Its translation is CASSLTSGTYEQYV. The chain has TRBV5-1 and TRBJ2-7, with 8 positions matching TRBD2. The germline CDR1 and CDR2 sequences are SGHRS and YFSETQ. Trimming at V came to 1 base and at J to 2 bases, leaving 2 bases not matched to a gene. The CDR3 has 14 residues.

This rearrangement joins TRBV7-3 to TRBJ2-1; 12 bases line up with TRBD2. Germline CDR1 is SGHTA and CDR2 is FQGTGA. CDR3 length: 18 amino acids. Trimming removed 5 bases from V and 7 bases from J; junction bases left unmatched: 15. The CDR3 loop reads CASSLLTSGSLRVNEQFF. The CDR3 DNA is TGTGCCAGCAGCCTCTTGACTAGCGGGAGCCTCCGGGTGAATGAGCAGTTCTTC.

The V call is TRBV5-1, the J call TRBJ2-1; tentative D call: TRBD1 (6 bases). Germline V lookup: CDR1 SGHRS, CDR2 YFSETQ. The CDR3 loop spans 17 amino acids. Trimming cost V 4 bases and J 6 bases, with 23 bases left between them. CDR3 coding DNA: TGCGCCAGCAGCCCCGGCTTGACAGGCCCTGGAGGCAATGAGCAGTTCTTC. Translating it yields CASSPGLTGPGGNEQFF.

In this sample, this clonotype turned up a few times. This chain joins TRBV5-1 and TRBJ2-5; the match to TRBD2 covers 7 bases. With 2 bases clipped from V and 2 bases from J, the junction kept 6 bases outside the gene matches. CDR3 length: 15 residues. Germline CDR1 is SGHRS and CDR2 is YFSETQ. The CDR3 loop reads CASSFGGRPQETQYF. CDR3 DNA: TGCGCCAGCAGCTTCGGCGGGAGACCTCAAGAGACCCAGTACTTC.

This clonotype was recorded many times. This chain uses TRBV5-1 with TRBJ1-1, with 9 bases lining up with TRBD1. Germline assignment: CDR1 SGHRS and CDR2 YFSETQ. V trimming: 4 bases; J trimming: 5 bases; junction bases outside the gene matches: 6. CDR3 length equals 14 residues. The CDR3 loop is CASSINRGRTEAFF. CDR3 DNA: TGCGCCAGCAGCATAAACAGGGGGCGTACTGAAGCTTTCTTT.

This clonotype has at least ten counts. The chain recombines TRBV5-1 with TRBJ1-1, with no clear D. The CDR3 spans 14 residues. Trimming took off 2 bases at V and 3 bases at J, with 11 bases between the two ends. The germline gives CDR1 SGHRS, CDR2 YFSETQ. CDR3 sequence reads: CASSFRTGDTEAFF. DNA for the CDR3: TGCGCCAGCAGCTTCCGGACGGGAGACACTGAAGCTTTCTTT.

This clonotype appeared many times. V usage is TRBV10-3 and J usage is TRBJ2-3; the D gene is possibly TRBD1 (5 bases). Germline lookup yields CDR1 ENHRY and CDR2 SYGVKD. V dropped 10 bases and J dropped 1 base, with 12 bases sitting between them. The CDR3 is 13 amino acids. CDR3 loop: CATARGGTDTQYF. The CDR3 DNA sequence: TGTGCCACAGCAAGGGGTGGCACAGATACGCAGTATTTT.

This chain uses TRBV5-5 with TRBJ2-7, with D possibly being TRBD1 (5 bases). The V end lost 0 bases, the J end lost 3 bases, and 10 bases lay between the germline ends. This CDR3 is built from 14 residues. Germline lookup yields CDR1 SGHKS and CDR2 YYEKEE (reference sequence). The CDR3 spells CASSLGGDSYEQYV. The CDR3 nucleotides are TGTGCCAGCAGCTTGGGGGGCGACAGCTACGAGCAGTACGTC.

This rearrangement joins TRBV15 to TRBJ1-3, with D perhaps matching TRBD1 (6 bases). The CDR3 contains 19 residues. Germline V gene lookup returns CDR1 LNHNV and CDR2 YYDKDF (reference sequence). Deletions cut 1 base from V and 2 bases from J, with 21 bases between. The CDR3 spells CATSRGTTGSLRTGNTIYF. The CDR3 DNA sequence: TGTGCCACCAGCAGAGGAACTACAGGGAGCCTCCGCACTGGAAACACCATATATTTT. The entire variable domain, with the rest obtained from reference TRBV15 and TRBJ1-3, is as follows: DAMVIQNPRYQVTQFGKPVTLSCSQTLNHNVMYWYQQKSSQAPKLLFHYYDKDFNNEADTPDNFQSRRPNTSFCFLDIRSPGLGDTAMYLCATSRGTTGSLRTGNTIYFGEGSWLTVV.

This clonotype came up a few times. V usage is TRBV4-2 and J usage is TRBJ1-4; 8 bases fit TRBD1. V shed 1 base, J shed 6 bases, and the junction held 4 bases outside the gene matches. The germline gives CDR1 LGHNA, CDR2 YNFKEQ. The CDR3 extends over 15 amino acids. In nucleotides, the CDR3 is TGTGCCAGCAGCCAAGGAGGGACAGGCTATGAAAAACTGTTTTTT. It specifies CASSQGGTGYEKLFF.

This clonotype was detected a few times. V usage is TRBV20-1 and J usage is TRBJ2-1; TRBD2 matches at 12 bases. V lost 1 base to trimming and J lost 7 bases; unmatched junction nucleotides: 8. This CDR3 contains 16 residues. Germline CDR1 and CDR2: DFQATT and SNEGSKA (reference sequence). The CDR3 region has the DNA TGCAGTGCTAGAGCCCCTAGCGGGAGGGCTAGGAATGAGCAGTTCTTC. Protein product: CSARAPSGRARNEQFF.

This clonotype was observed a few times. The chain carries TRBV28 and TRBJ2-5; D tentatively fits TRBD1 or TRBD2 (6 bases each). Germline CDR1 reads MDHEN; CDR2 reads SYDVKM. This CDR3 has 16 residues. V gave up 3 bases and J gave up 4 bases, with 18 bases separating them. In DNA, the CDR3 is TGTGCCAGCAGTTTTAACTCAGGGGAGGTTGTAGAGACCCAGTACTTC. It translates to CASSFNSGEVVETQYF.

In DNA form, the CDR3 reads TGTGCCAGCAGCGCTTTCACTAGGCAAGAGACCCAGTACTTC. Translated: CASSAFTRQETQYF. V is TRBV7-6 and J is TRBJ2-5; possibly TRBD2 for D (5 bases). The CDR3 is 14 residues long. Trimming shortened V by 5 bases and J by 2 bases, and 12 bases separated the two germline ends. From germline, CDR1 is SGHVS and CDR2 FNYEAQ.

The rearrangement links TRBV20-1 to TRBJ2-1, with TRBD2 matching over 10 bases. CDR3 length equals 16 residues. V trimming: 2 bases; J trimming: 8 bases; junction bases outside the gene matches: 12. Germline-derived CDR1 and CDR2 are DFQATT and SNEGSKA (reference sequence). CDR3 protein: CSARPLRSGRSDEQFF. For the CDR3, the DNA is TGCAGTGCTAGACCCCTGCGTAGCGGGAGGTCCGATGAGCAGTTCTTC.

This clonotype was seen a handful of times. V is TRBV20-1 and J is TRBJ1-5; D ambiguous. The CDR3 length is 14 residues. The germline gives CDR1 DFQATT, CDR2 SNEGSKA (reference sequence). V was trimmed by 3 bases and J by 6 bases, leaving 15 bases between them. CDR3 nucleotides: TGCAGTGCTAGTATAGGTGATGTGGGTCAGCCCCAGCATTTT. This gives the protein CSASIGDVGQPQHF.

The chain couples TRBV12-3 or TRBV12-4 to TRBJ2-3; D not resolved. Trimming left V 6 bases short and J 8 bases short, with 12 bases between. The CDR3 extends over 12 amino acids. CDR3 loop: CASRLGSGTQYF. CDR3 DNA sequence: TGTGCCAGCAGGCTAGGTAGTGGTACGCAGTATTTT.

This clonotype was recorded a few times. The chain carries TRBV29-1 and TRBJ2-1; TRBD2 matches at 15 bases. The junction had 10 bases not matched to a gene; V was cut back by 6 bases and J by 7 bases. Germline CDR1 is SQVTM and CDR2 is ANQGSEA. CDR3 length equals 16 residues. In DNA, the CDR3 is TGCAGCGTAGCGGGACTAGCGGGGGGCTCGAGTAATGAGCAGTTCTTC. Residues: CSVAGLAGGSSNEQFF.

This clonotype was observed a handful of times. J is TRBJ2-5 and V is TRBV10-3; perhaps TRBD2 as D (5 bases). Germline V CDR1 and CDR2: ENHRY, SYGVKD. Deletions cut 2 bases from V and 6 bases from J, with 10 bases between. CDR3 length: 13 residues. The CDR3 sequence is CAISEERAKTQYF. CDR3 DNA sequence: TGTGCCATCAGTGAGGAGAGGGCCAAGACCCAGTACTTC.

This chain's CDR3 is CASSLKGQGTQYF. The CDR3 DNA reads TGTGCCAGCAGTTTAAAGGGACAGGGCACCCAGTACTTC. The rearrangement links TRBV12-3 or TRBV12-4 to TRBJ2-5; TRBD1 matches 9 bases. CDR3 length: 13 residues. V was clipped by 2 bases and J by 8 bases; unmatched bases: 3.

The CDR3, as DNA: TGTGCCAGCAGTTCCGGACCCTGGGATGAAAAACTGTTTTTT. Translated: CASSSGPWDEKLFF. The chain recombines TRBV27 with TRBJ1-4; D is unclear. The germline V and J ends were trimmed by 4 bases and 6 bases, with 12 bases remaining between them. The germline V gene encodes CDR1 MNHEY and CDR2 SMNVEV (reference sequence). The CDR3 consists of 14 residues. Supplemented by reference TRBV27 and TRBJ1-4, the full variable domain reads EAQVTQNPRYLITVTGKKLTVTCSQNMNHEYMSWYRQDPGLGLRQIYYSMNVEVTDKGDVPEGYKVSRKEKRNFPLILESPSPNQTSLYFCASSSGPWDEKLFFGSGTQLSVL.